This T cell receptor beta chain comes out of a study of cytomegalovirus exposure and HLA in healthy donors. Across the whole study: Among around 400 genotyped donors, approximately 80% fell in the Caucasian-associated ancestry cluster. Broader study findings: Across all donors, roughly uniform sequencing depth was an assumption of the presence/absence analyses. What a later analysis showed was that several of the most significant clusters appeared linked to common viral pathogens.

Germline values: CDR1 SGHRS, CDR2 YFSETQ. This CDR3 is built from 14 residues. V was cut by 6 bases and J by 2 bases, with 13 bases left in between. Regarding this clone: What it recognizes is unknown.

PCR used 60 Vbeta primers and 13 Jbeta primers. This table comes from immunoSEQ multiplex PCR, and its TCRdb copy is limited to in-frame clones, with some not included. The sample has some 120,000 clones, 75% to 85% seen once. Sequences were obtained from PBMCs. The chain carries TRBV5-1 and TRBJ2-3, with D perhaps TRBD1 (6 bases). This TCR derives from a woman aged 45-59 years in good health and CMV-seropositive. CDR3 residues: CASNPDRLTDTQYF. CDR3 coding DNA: TGCGCCAGCAATCCGGACAGACTCACAGATACGCAGTATTTT.